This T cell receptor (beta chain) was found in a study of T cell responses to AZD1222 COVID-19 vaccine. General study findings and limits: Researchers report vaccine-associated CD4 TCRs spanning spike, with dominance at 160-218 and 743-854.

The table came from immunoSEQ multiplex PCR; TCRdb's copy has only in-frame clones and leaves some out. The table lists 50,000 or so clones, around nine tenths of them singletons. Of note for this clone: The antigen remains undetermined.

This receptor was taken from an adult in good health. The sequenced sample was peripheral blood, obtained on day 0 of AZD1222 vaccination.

This CDR3 reads CASRPDRSNYGYTF. Here the CDR3 DNA reads TGTGCCAGCAGACCCGACAGGTCTAACTATGGCTACACCTTC. J is TRBJ1-2 and V is TRBV2; D is perhaps TRBD1 (6 bases). The V end was cut by 6 bases, the J end by 0 bases, with 11 bases between. CDR3 size: 14 residues. CDR1 and CDR2 from the germline V gene are SNHLY and FYNNEI.